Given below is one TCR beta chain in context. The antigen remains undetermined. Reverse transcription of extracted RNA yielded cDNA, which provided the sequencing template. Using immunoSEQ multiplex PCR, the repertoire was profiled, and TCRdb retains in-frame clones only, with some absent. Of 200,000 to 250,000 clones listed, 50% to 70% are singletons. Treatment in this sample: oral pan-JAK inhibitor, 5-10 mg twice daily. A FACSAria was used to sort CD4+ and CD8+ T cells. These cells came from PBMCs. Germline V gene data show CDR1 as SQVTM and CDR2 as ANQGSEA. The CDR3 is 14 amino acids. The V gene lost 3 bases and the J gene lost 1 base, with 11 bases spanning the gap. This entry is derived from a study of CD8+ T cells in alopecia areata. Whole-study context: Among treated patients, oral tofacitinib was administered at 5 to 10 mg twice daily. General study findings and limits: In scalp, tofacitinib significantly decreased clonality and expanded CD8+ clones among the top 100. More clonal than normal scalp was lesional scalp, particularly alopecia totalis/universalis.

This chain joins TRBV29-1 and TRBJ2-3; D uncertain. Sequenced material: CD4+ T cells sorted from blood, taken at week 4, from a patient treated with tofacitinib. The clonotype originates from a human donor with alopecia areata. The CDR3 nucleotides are TGCAGCGTTGATGGGGTGGTGGGCACAGATACGCAGTATTTT. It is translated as CSVDGVVGTDTQYF.